This T cell receptor (beta chain) was documented in a study of blood T cell repertoires in COVID-19. On the study more broadly: The United States, Italy and Spain supplied acute and convalescent COVID-19 samples.

Authors' processing steps: Estimates of nucleated cell counts were drawn from the amplification of reference gene primers. Profiled with immunoSEQ multiplex PCR; TCRdb holds only in-frame clones, not every one. D and trimming come from the DNA, and the V and J calls and clone size come from that table. The sample includes approximately 670,000 clones, just under 90% of them seen just once. This clone was counted once. The sample was peripheral blood. The receptor comes from a woman aged 18 to 35 with acute or convalescent COVID-19.

CDR3 protein: CASRIGVRGNTIYF. The CDR3 bases are TGTGCCAGCAGGATCGGGGTACGAGGAAACACCATATATTTT. This chain uses TRBV5-8 with TRBJ1-3; D is unclear. Per the germline V gene, CDR1 is SGHTS and CDR2 is YDEGEE. CDR3 length: 14 amino acids. The V end was cut by 5 bases, the J end by 4 bases, with 13 bases between. The whole variable domain, remainder taken from reference TRBV5-8 and TRBJ1-3, is EAGVTQSPTHLIKTRGQQATLRCSPISGHTSVYWYQQALGLGLQFLLWYDEGEERNRGNFPPRFSGRQFPNYSSELNVNALELEDSALYLCASRIGVRGNTIYFGEGSWLTVV.